The source of this T cell receptor beta chain is a study of cytomegalovirus exposure and HLA in healthy donors. Germline V gives CDR1 MNHEY, CDR2 SVGAGI. The CDR3 is made up of 14 amino acids. The V and J ends lost 2 bases and 7 bases respectively, with 12 bases between them. Primers included in the PCR were 60 Vbeta and 13 Jbeta primers. Method: immunoSEQ multiplex PCR; TCRdb's copy keeps in-frame clones and lacks some. The table shows some 190,000 clones, with around three quarters occurring only once. Comment on this clone: The antigen remains undetermined.

The study, taken as a whole, reports: Later analysis identified several of the most significant clusters that appeared linked to common viral pathogens. Specific recognition of CMV antigens was confirmed in vitro for three chains (all CMV-associated). The classifier reportedly diagnosed cytomegalovirus status with high sensitivity and specificity. The authors later linked a missense DCLRE1C variant to TCR beta V- and J-gene trimming.

The sequence came from a woman younger than 45 in good health and CMV-seropositive. This chain links TRBV6-5 with TRBJ1-3; perhaps TRBD1 as D (5 bases). Sample: PBMCs. The CDR3 nucleotides are TGTGCCAGCAGTTACCCGGGGGAGATGAACACCATATATTTT. Translating gives CASSYPGEMNTIYF.